One sample yielded the 10 T cell receptor beta chains listed below, sequenced in a study of Graves' ophthalmopathy and Graves' hyperthyroidism. Amplified material comprised TCR beta CDR3 regions derived from RNA transcripts. The first-round RT-PCR employed HTBI primers together with the Qiagen OneStep RT-PCR kit. A multiplex PCR was then performed as the second round. Via MiXCR, TCRdb re-called the multiplex PCR reads, giving one row per CDR3 protein. Among 650,000 to 800,000 distinct CDR3 sequences listed, roughly two fifths were seen once. Source material: peripheral blood. These receptors all stem from an adult man with Graves' ophthalmopathy.

A word on this clonotype: An end of the junction does not agree with germline; a read error may underlie this. The CDR3 region has the DNA TGCGCCAGCAGCCTCAACCTCCCCGATACGCAGTATTTT. Amino acids: CASSLNLPDTQYF. The J gene is TRBJ2-3, the V gene TRBV11-2; D call uncertain. The germline gives CDR1 SGHAT, CDR2 FQNNGV. There are 13 residues in the CDR3.

CDR3 nucleotides: TGTGCCGGGACAGGGTCAATACCTAACTATGGCTACACCTTC. It specifies CAGTGSIPNYGYTF. The chain couples TRBV25-1 to TRBJ1-2; TRBD1 matches at 9 bases. The V and J ends lost 11 bases and 0 bases, in that order; junction bases with no gene match: 7. The CDR3 extends over 14 amino acids. Germline assignment: CDR1 MGHDK and CDR2 SYGVNS.

As for this clonotype: Being one base from a much bigger clone, this may be a read error. The rearrangement links TRBV7-2 to TRBJ2-7; no clear D gene. The CDR3 runs to 15 residues. The germline V gene has CDR1 SGHTA and CDR2 FQGNSA. Between the trimmed V and J ends, which lost 7 bases and 3 bases, there was a span of 19 bases. The CDR3 DNA reads TGTGCCAGCAACCAAGCGCCAGGATCGGTCTACGAGCAGTACTTC. Its translation is CASNQAPGSVYEQYF.

J is TRBJ1-4 and V is TRBV14, with a tentative D call TRBD1 (5 bases). In germline, CDR1 is SGHDN, CDR2 FVKESK. Deletions cut 1 base from V and 6 bases from J, with 15 bases between. The CDR3 loop spans 16 amino acids. This CDR3 reads CASSQALGESYEKLFF. The CDR3 DNA follows: TGTGCCAGCAGCCAAGCTCTGGGGGAGAGTTATGAAAAACTGTTTTTT.

This clonotype came up a few times. The genes are TRBV19 and TRBJ2-2; D possibly corresponds to TRBD2 (5 bases). The CDR3 is made up of 13 amino acids. V lost 10 bases, J lost 7 bases, and 16 bases lay in between. The V gene's germline CDR1 is LNHDA and CDR2 SQIVND (reference sequence). The CDR3 nucleotides read TGTGCCACCAAAAACCGAGGGTTCGGGGAGCTGTTTTTT. Translating gives CATKNRGFGELFF.

V gene TRBV10-3 combines with J gene TRBJ2-5; 8 bases line up with TRBD1. CDR1 and CDR2 (germline): ENHRY, SYGVKD. This CDR3 has 16 residues. Trimming cost V 5 bases and J 4 bases; bases outside gene matches: 12. The CDR3 DNA sequence: TGTGCCATCAGTAACGGACAGGGCTCATCCTCAGAGACCCAGTACTTC. Amino acids: CAISNGQGSSSETQYF.

The chain is built from TRBV2 and TRBJ2-7; TRBD2 is a possible D gene (5 bases). Germline CDR1 and CDR2: SNHLY and FYNNEI. Trimming pared 4 bases from V and 4 bases from J, leaving 8 bases between. CDR3 length: 12 amino acids. CDR3 loop: CASSGTVYEQYF. The CDR3 DNA reads TGTGCCAGCAGTGGGACTGTTTACGAGCAGTACTTC.

This clonotype was found many times. The chain carries TRBV29-1 and TRBJ2-7, with D tentatively TRBD2 (6 bases). This CDR3 spans 14 amino acids. The V gene's germline CDR1 is SQVTM and CDR2 ANQGSEA. Deletions cut 4 bases from V and 5 bases from J, with 18 bases between. CDR3 loop: CSVVSSLAAHEQYF. The CDR3 region has the DNA TGCAGCGTTGTGTCCTCGTTAGCGGCACACGAGCAGTACTTC.

This chain joins TRBV25-1 and TRBJ1-6, with D possibly being TRBD1 (5 bases). This CDR3 region has 14 residues. Deletions cut 4 bases from V and 8 bases from J, with 12 bases between. Germline CDR1 and CDR2: MGHDK and SYGVNS. CDR3 residues: CASSGLPGDSPLHF. As DNA, the CDR3 is TGTGCCAGCAGTGGGCTTCCGGGGGATTCACCCCTCCACTTT.

This clonotype was seen ten or more times. This CDR3 is CASSLKAGGVGYNSPLHF. As DNA, the CDR3 is TGTGCCAGCAGCTTAAAGGCGGGAGGCGTTGGGTATAATTCACCCCTCCACTTT. The gene calls are TRBV7-2 and TRBJ1-6; no definite D call. The CDR3 is 18 residues long. Trimming removed 2 bases from V and 4 bases from J, with 18 bases in between. Per the germline V gene, CDR1 is SGHTA and CDR2 is FQGNSA. The complete variable domain, with remaining parts taken from reference TRBV7-2 and TRBJ1-6, reads GAGVSQSPSNKVTEKGKDVELRCDPISGHTALYWYRQSLGQGLEFLIYFQGNSAPDKSGLPSDRFSAERTGGSVSTLTIQRTQQEDSAVYLCASSLKAGGVGYNSPLHFGNGTRLTVT.